This T cell receptor (beta chain) stems from a study of CD8 T cells in ankylosing spondylitis (dated by TCRdb to the late 2010s). As for the study more broadly: To find TCR variants linked to disease, the study profiled T cell receptor beta repertoires in ankylosing spondylitis patients and healthy donors. In total, the full study cohort was made up of nearly 110 healthy donors and approximately 27 ankylosing spondylitis patients. Peripheral blood samples were taken, and synovial fluid was additionally collected from ankylosing spondylitis patients.

The sequencer listed for this sample is Illumina HiSeq 2500. Quantitative 5'-RACE with molecular barcodes was used to prepare TCR beta libraries. On the authors' methods: Disease-linked TCR variants were identified with a new computational method built on a probabilistic model of VDJ rearrangement. Using fastp trimming at Q25 and MiXCR clonotype assembly, TCRdb reanalyzed the public sequencing data and kept in-frame beta chains. For every CDR3 protein sequence, its rows merge into one entry that carries the most common genes and DNA. The V and J calls and clone size are TCRdb's, not the authors'. This sample gives a few hundred thousand distinct CDR3 sequences in total; 18% of them show up just once. The ten largest clones represent 25% to 40% of the sample. About this clonotype itself: Its binding antigen is unknown. Nothing much larger sits one base from this clone, and base qualities are not available.

Overall study results and their limits: The disease-linked clones showed a CD8+ phenotype and occurred at relatively low frequencies in peripheral blood. Significant enrichment of the disease-linked clones was reported in matched synovial fluid samples from ankylosing spondylitis patients. A TCR beta motif of several highly homologous amino acid variants appeared characteristic of blood from ankylosing spondylitis patients. Some TCR beta motif variants had previously been reported in synovial fluid and blood of reactive arthritis patients, which suggested common disease-initiation mechanisms.

The CDR3 holds 18 amino acids from the cysteine to the phenylalanine. CDR3 DNA only is kept here, 54 bases in frame from base 1. CDR1 and CDR2 are drawn from the germline V gene: LGHNA, YSLEER. The junction shows trimming of 3 bases on V and 4 bases on J, plus 25 bases between the germline ends. The chain is assembled from TRBV4-3 and TRBJ2-7; the D gene is possibly TRBD2, with 5 bases matching. This receptor was taken from a male donor with ankylosing spondylitis or in good health (not recorded which). Sequencing was done on a sample of blood, either unsorted or a sorted T cell fraction (not recorded which). The CDR3 region: CASSQDYDPGLFGYEQYF. The DNA sequence is as follows: TGCGCCAGCAGCCAGGATTACGACCCAGGACTCTTCGGGTACGAGCAGTACTTC.